The clone carrying this T cell receptor beta chain was seen once. The entry originates in a study of shared T cell receptors in the human thymus. The CDR3 sequence is 18 residues long. Germline V lookup: CDR1 GTSNPN, CDR2 SVGIG (reference sequence). The V and J ends lost 1 base and 6 bases respectively, with 24 bases between them. Clones were sequenced by immunoSEQ multiplex PCR, and TCRdb holds only the in-frame ones, with some missing. The table shows under 850,000 clones, with 85% to 90% occurring only once. These data were also reused for a study on human thymus T cells. That paper notes: Resections that were taken during corrective heart surgery supplied the thymus tissue. It looked as if thymic and blood repertoires used V and J genes in a biased way.

The specimen sequenced was thymocytes. This clonotype originated in a boy under three years old with a congenital heart defect. The chain links TRBV30 to TRBJ1-4, with a tentative D call TRBD1 (6 bases). CDR3 in DNA: TGTGCCTGGAGTGAACGGACAGCCTTTTCCACACCCGATGAAAAACTGTTTTTT. Protein sequence: CAWSERTAFSTPDEKLFF.